The rows below give T cell receptor beta chains drawn from one sample of a study of T cells in localized non-small cell lung cancer. Sequenced by immunoSEQ multiplex PCR; TCRdb stores in-frame clones only, minus some. This table holds about 21,000 clones, 65% to 90% found once. The material sequenced was peripheral blood, taken before any cancer treatment. The origin of the receptors is a man aged 40 to 70 with stage I lung adenocarcinoma. Both conserved end residues are part of each CDR3. A D gene is named only where the DNA matches it firmly. Part of the rows lack a size; the others show once, few, many or a class for expanded clones.

TRBJ1-4	-	TRBV6-1	-	TGTGCCAGCAGTGAATCCGGAAGACCTAATGAAAAACTGTTTTTT	CASSESGRPNEKLFF
TRBJ2-1	TRBD2	TRBV7-2	-	TGTGCCAGCAGCTACCGGACTAGCGGGAGTTTCTACAATGAGCAGTTCTTC	CASSYRTSGSFYNEQFF
TRBJ2-1	-	TRBV15	-	TGTGCCACCAGCAGACACGGGAGTAATGAGCAGTTCTTC	CATSRHGSNEQFF
TRBJ2-5	TRBD2	TRBV9	-	TGTGCCAGCAGCGTAGGTGGGGCCCGGGGGGGGTCCCAGTACTTC	CASSVGGARGGSQYF
TRBJ1-2	TRBD1	TRBV7-9	once	TGTGCCAGCAGCTTAGGGACAGGGGGCTACACCTTC	CASSLGTGGYTF
TRBJ1-3	-	TRBV30	-	TGTGCCTGGAGTGTAGCCAGGGGAGCTGGAAACACCATATATTTT	CAWSVARGAGNTIYF
TRBJ1-5	-	TRBV19	-	TGTGCCAGTAGTATCCTCTTACCCGGGCCCCAGCATTTT	CASSILLPGPQHF
TRBJ2-1	-	TRBV28	-	TGTGCCAGCAGTTCTGCCCGGGTGACCTCCTACAATGAGCAGTTCTTC	CASSSARVTSYNEQFF
TRBJ2-1	-	TRBV6-1	-	TGTGCCAGCAGTGAAACCAGTCTCTACTACAATGAGCAGTTCTTC	CASSETSLYYNEQFF
TRBJ2-1	-	TRBV5-1	-	TGCGCCAGCAGCTTGAGGGATTCCAGCTCCTACAATGAGCAGTTCTTC	CASSLRDSSSYNEQFF
TRBJ1-3	-	TRBV19	-	TGTGCCAGTAGCTCGAAGGATATCTCTGGAAACACCATATATTTT	CASSSKDISGNTIYF
TRBJ1-3	-	TRBV18	-	TGTGCCAGCTCACCATCGGCGGTGGGAAACACCATATATTTT	CASSPSAVGNTIYF
TRBJ2-5	TRBD2	TRBV28	few	TGTGCCAGCAGTTTAATGGGGGCGACTAGCGGCTCACACTTC	CASSLMGATSGSHF
TRBJ1-1	-	TRBV7-9	-	TGTGCCAGCAGCACCCAGACAGGTTTAGAAGCTTTCTTT	CASSTQTGLEAFF
TRBJ2-7	TRBD1	TRBV10-3	few	TGTGCCATCCAGGCCGGGACAGGGGACTACGAGCAGTACTTC	CAIQAGTGDYEQYF
TRBJ2-2	-	TRBV20-1	few	TGCAGTGCTAGAGAGGTCCGGGAGCTGTTTTTT	CSAREVRELFF